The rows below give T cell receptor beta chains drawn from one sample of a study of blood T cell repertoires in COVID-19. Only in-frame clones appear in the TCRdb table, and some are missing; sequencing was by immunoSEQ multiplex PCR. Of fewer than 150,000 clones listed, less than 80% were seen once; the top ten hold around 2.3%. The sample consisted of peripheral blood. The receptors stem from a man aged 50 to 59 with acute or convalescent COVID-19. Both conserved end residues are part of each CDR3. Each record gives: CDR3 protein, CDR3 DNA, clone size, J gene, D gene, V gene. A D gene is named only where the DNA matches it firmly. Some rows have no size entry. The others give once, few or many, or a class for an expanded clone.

CDR3 protein: CASNPLQVNTGELFF; CDR3 DNA: TGTGCCAGCAACCCCCTACAGGTGAACACCGGGGAGCTGTTTTTT; clone size: -; J gene: TRBJ2-2; D gene: -; V gene: TRBV7-3
CDR3 protein: CASSYGVINQPQHF; CDR3 DNA: TGTGCCAGCAGCTACGGAGTAATCAATCAGCCCCAGCATTTT; clone size: -; J gene: TRBJ1-5; D gene: -; V gene: TRBV13
CDR3 protein: CASSLDLEVMNTEAFF; CDR3 DNA: TGTGCCAGCAGCTTGGATTTGGAGGTTATGAACACTGAAGCTTTCTTT; clone size: few; J gene: TRBJ1-1; D gene: -; V gene: TRBV5-8
CDR3 protein: CASSLDRGGLWGSPLHF; CDR3 DNA: TGCGCCAGCAGCTTGGATCGAGGGGGCCTCTGGGGTTCACCCCTCCACTTT; clone size: -; J gene: TRBJ1-6; D gene: TRBD1; V gene: TRBV5-1
CDR3 protein: CASILSVGEGGELFF; CDR3 DNA: TGTGCCAGCATTCTATCGGTAGGGGAAGGCGGGGAGCTGTTTTTT; clone size: -; J gene: TRBJ2-2; D gene: -; V gene: TRBV28
CDR3 protein: CASSPGTTYGYTF; CDR3 DNA: TGTGCCAGCAGCCCCGGGACAACCTATGGCTACACCTTC; clone size: -; J gene: TRBJ1-2; D gene: -; V gene: TRBV9
CDR3 protein: CASTHTNRAYTLKNTEAFF; CDR3 DNA: TGTGCCAGTACCCATACGAACAGGGCGTACACCCTCAAGAACACTGAAGCTTTCTTT; clone size: once; J gene: TRBJ1-1; D gene: -; V gene: TRBV19
CDR3 protein: CASSFRGAGARNEQFF; CDR3 DNA: TGTGCCAGCAGTTTTCGTGGCGCGGGAGCGAGAAATGAGCAGTTCTTC; clone size: -; J gene: TRBJ2-1; D gene: TRBD2; V gene: TRBV28
CDR3 protein: CASQREIADTQYF; CDR3 DNA: TGTGCCAGTCAGCGGGAAATCGCAGATACGCAGTATTTT; clone size: -; J gene: TRBJ2-3; D gene: TRBD2; V gene: TRBV4-2
CDR3 protein: CASSLLGQGNEQYF; CDR3 DNA: TGTGCCAGCAGCCTCCTCGGACAGGGAAACGAGCAGTACTTC; clone size: few; J gene: TRBJ2-7; D gene: TRBD1; V gene: TRBV3-1/TRBV3-2
CDR3 protein: CASSLEAAAYEQYF; CDR3 DNA: TGCGCCAGCAGCTTGGAGGCGGCGGCGTACGAGCAGTACTTC; clone size: -; J gene: TRBJ2-7; D gene: -; V gene: TRBV5-1
CDR3 protein: CASSLVQGWEAFF; CDR3 DNA: TGCGCCAGCAGCTTGGTGCAGGGCTGGGAAGCTTTCTTT; clone size: -; J gene: TRBJ1-1; D gene: -; V gene: TRBV5-1